The source of this T cell receptor (beta chain) is a study of blood T cell repertoires in COVID-19. Study in general: Sites in the United States, Italy and Spain provided acute and convalescent COVID-19 samples.

TCRdb's copy holds only in-frame clones and misses some; the assay was immunoSEQ multiplex PCR. The repertoire consists of 150,000 to 200,000 clones, with around 90% occurring once and the leading ten covering roughly 9%. The V gene end was trimmed by 5 bases and the J gene end by 5 bases; junction bases not matched to a gene: 9. Per germline, CDR1 LGHDT and CDR2 YNNKEL (reference sequence). The CDR3 spans 15 residues. Participant-reported clinical history was the basis for cohort assignment. All recovered Cohort 3 donors got two negative PCRs, got clearance, or saw symptom resolution. The chain recombines TRBV3-1 (or the pseudogene TRBV3-2) with TRBJ2-5; the match to TRBD2 covers 9 bases. The origin of this receptor is a woman in her late teens or twenties who had recovered from COVID-19. Sequencing was carried out using PBMCs or T cells enriched from blood (not recorded which). The CDR3 loop is CASSSPTSGRETQYF. In nucleotides, the CDR3 is TGTGCCAGCAGCTCCCCGACTAGCGGACGGGAGACCCAGTACTTC.